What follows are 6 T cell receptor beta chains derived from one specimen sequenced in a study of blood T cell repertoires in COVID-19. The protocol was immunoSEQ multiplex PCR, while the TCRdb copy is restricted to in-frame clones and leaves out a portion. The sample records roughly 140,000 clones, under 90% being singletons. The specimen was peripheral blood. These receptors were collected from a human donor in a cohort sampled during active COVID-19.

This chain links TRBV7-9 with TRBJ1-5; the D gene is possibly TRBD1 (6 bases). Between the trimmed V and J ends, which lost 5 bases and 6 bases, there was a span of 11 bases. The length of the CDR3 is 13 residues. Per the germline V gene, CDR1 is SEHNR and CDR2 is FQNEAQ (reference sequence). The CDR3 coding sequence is TGTGCCAGCAGCCTCGGACAGTTTCAGCCCCAGCATTTT. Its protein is CASSLGQFQPQHF.

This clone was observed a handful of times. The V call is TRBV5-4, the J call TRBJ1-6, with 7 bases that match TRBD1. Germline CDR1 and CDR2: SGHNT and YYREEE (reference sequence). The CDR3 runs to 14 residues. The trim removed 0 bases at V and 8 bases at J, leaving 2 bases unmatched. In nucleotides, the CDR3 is TGTGCCAGCAGCTTGGACAGGGGTTATTCACCCCTCCACTTT. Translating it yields CASSLDRGYSPLHF.

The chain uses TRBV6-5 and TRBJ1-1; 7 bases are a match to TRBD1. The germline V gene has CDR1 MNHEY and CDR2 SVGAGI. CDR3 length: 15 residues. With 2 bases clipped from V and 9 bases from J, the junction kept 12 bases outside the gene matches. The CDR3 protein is CASSYGGRGSPQAFF. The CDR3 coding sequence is TGTGCCAGCAGTTACGGGGGCAGGGGGTCACCTCAAGCTTTCTTT.

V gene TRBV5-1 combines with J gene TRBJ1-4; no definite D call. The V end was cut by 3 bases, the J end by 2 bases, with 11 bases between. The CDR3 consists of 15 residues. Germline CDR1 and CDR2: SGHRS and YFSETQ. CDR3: CASSSSGSTNEKLFF. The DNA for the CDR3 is TGCGCCAGCAGCTCCTCAGGATCTACTAATGAAAAACTGTTTTTT.

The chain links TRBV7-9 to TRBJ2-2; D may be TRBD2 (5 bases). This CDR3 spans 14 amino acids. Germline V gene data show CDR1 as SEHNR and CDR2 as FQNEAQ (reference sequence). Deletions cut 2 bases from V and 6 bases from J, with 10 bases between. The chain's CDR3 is CASSLTVGAGELFF. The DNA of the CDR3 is TGTGCCAGCAGCTTAACGGTCGGGGCCGGGGAGCTGTTTTTT.

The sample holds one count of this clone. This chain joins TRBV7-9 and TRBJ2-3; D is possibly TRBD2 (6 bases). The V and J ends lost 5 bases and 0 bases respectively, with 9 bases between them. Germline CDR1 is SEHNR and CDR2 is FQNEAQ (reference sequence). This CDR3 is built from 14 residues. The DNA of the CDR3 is TGTGCCAGCAGCACTAGCACCAGCACAGATACGCAGTATTTT. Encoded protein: CASSTSTSTDTQYF.